This T cell receptor (beta chain) was retrieved from a study of T cell responses to AZD1222 COVID-19 vaccine. Study in general: Second-dose intervals near 4 or 12 weeks were combined. Broader study findings: Nearly half of spike-specific TCRs reportedly target variant regions that are unmutated in the B.1.351 and B.1.1.7 variants. With dominance at 160-218 and 743-854, vaccine-associated CD4 TCRs spanned spike. Recipients of two AZD1222 doses showed rising Spike-specific TCR breadth and depth.

Here immunoSEQ multiplex PCR was the method, and the copy in TCRdb shows in-frame clones only, minus some. The sample has around 160,000 clones, approximately 90% seen once. This clone was counted once. Its antigen remains unknown. With 6 bases removed from V and 5 bases from J, the gap between germline ends came to 10 bases. CDR1 and CDR2 (germline): DFQATT, SNEGSKA (reference sequence). CDR3 size: 11 residues. The V call is TRBV20-1, the J call TRBJ2-5; D remains ambiguous. Sequencing was performed on peripheral blood, taken on day 0 of AZD1222 vaccination. This clonotype originated in an adult in good health. As DNA, the CDR3 is TGCAGTGCCCCGGCCTGGGAGACCCAGTACTTC. Its translation is CSAPAWETQYF.